This T cell receptor beta chain stems from a study of T cells in localized non-small cell lung cancer. Sequencing was performed with immunoSEQ multiplex PCR; in TCRdb, only in-frame clones are kept and a portion is missing. This sample has about 43,000 clones, with 90% to 95% found just once. Study-level results: A denser population of T cells in blood accompanied longer overall survival. In uninvolved adjacent lung, T cell clonality reached its highest value, exceeding tumor. Out of the top 100 tumor clones, a median about 57 were seen in adjacent lung.

Regarding this clone: Its antigen remains unidentified.

Germline lookup yields CDR1 LGHNA and CDR2 YNFKEQ. Trimming stripped 5 bases from V and 5 bases from J, with 13 bases between. The CDR3 loop spans 15 amino acids. Sequenced here: PBMCs, sampled before any cancer treatment. The receptor was derived from a woman aged 35 to 75 with stage II lung adenocarcinoma. The chain is built from TRBV4-2 and TRBJ1-6; weak D call: TRBD1 (6 bases). The DNA of the CDR3 is TGTGCCAGCAGCTCTCGGACAGTCGATAATTCACCCCTCCACTTT. It translates to CASSSRTVDNSPLHF.